This paragraph covers one TCR beta chain sequence. The CDR3 runs 15 residues. Trimming stripped 2 bases from V and 3 bases from J, with 11 bases between. The germline V gene has CDR1 SEHNR and CDR2 FQNEAQ (reference sequence). The entry originates in a study of blood T cell repertoires in COVID-19. Study in general: Acute and convalescent COVID-19 specimens originated in the United States, Italy and Spain.

Study processing details: Estimates of nucleated cell counts were drawn from the amplification of reference gene primers. The data were produced by immunoSEQ multiplex PCR, yet TCRdb's version contains in-frame clones alone and is incomplete. Clone size and the V and J calls come from that table; the DNA yielded D and trimming. The sample contains about 130,000 clones, roughly 72% of which appear only once. V and J are TRBV7-9 and TRBJ1-5, with D hard to call. This receptor was obtained from a human donor in a cohort sampled during active COVID-19. Material: peripheral blood. This CDR3 is CASSLSTGINQPQHF. The CDR3, as DNA: TGTGCCAGCAGCTTATCGACGGGGATCAATCAGCCCCAGCATTTT.